Following are 21 T cell receptor beta chains from one sample sequenced in a study of CD4 T cells in relation to SARS-CoV-2 and coronaviruses. These receptors' targets are unknown. Unexposed donor CD4+ T cells date from about 2011-2018, before the COVID-19 pandemic. After less than 11 days of culture, CD4+ T cells were isolated. Libraries were prepared by immunoSEQ multiplex PCR; TCRdb keeps only in-frame clonotypes and omits some of them. The table records 20,000 to 25,000 clones, roughly 66% of them present only once. Sequenced material: CD4+ T cells from PBMCs, cultured in vitro. Every receptor here comes from a human donor in good health.

This chain links TRBV11-3 with TRBJ2-1, with a weak D call TRBD1 (5 bases). Germline values: CDR1 SGHNT, CDR2 YENEEA. Trimming took off 5 bases at V and 0 bases at J, with 11 bases between the two ends. The CDR3 runs 15 residues. CDR3 loop: CASSQGDGSYNEQFF. CDR3 DNA: TGTGCCAGCAGCCAAGGGGATGGCTCCTACAATGAGCAGTTCTTC.

The chain is built from TRBV12-3 or TRBV12-4 and TRBJ2-7; D gene uncertain. The CDR3 runs 12 residues. V was clipped by 3 bases and J by 6 bases, with 9 bases between them. Here the CDR3 DNA reads TGTGCCAGCAGTTTGCGAAGCTCCGAGCAGTACTTC. Translation: CASSLRSSEQYF.

The V gene is TRBV6-6, the J gene TRBJ1-2; 7 bases are shared with TRBD1. J gave up 4 bases and V 7 bases, and 9 bases lay outside the gene matches. The CDR3 has 14 amino acids. CDR1 and CDR2 (germline): MNHNY, SVGAGI (reference sequence). CDR3 loop: CASKDETGRYGYTF. DNA of the CDR3: TGTGCCAGCAAAGATGAGACAGGGCGCTATGGCTACACCTTC.

Only one count was recorded for this clone. V and J are TRBV7-2 and TRBJ2-5, with D unclear. Between the trimmed V and J ends, which lost 4 bases and 4 bases, there was a span of 7 bases. The CDR3 extends over 12 amino acids. Germline lookup yields CDR1 SGHTA and CDR2 FQGNSA. In DNA, the CDR3 is TGTGCCAGCAGCTCGTATGGAGAGACCCAGTACTTC. Translating gives CASSSYGETQYF.

This clone was found a few times. This chain uses TRBV5-1 with TRBJ2-7; TRBD1 aligns across 8 bases. CDR1 and CDR2 (germline): SGHRS, YFSETQ. This CDR3 contains 13 residues. J gave up 5 bases and V 4 bases, and 5 bases lay outside the gene matches. This chain's CDR3 is CASSPDRGNEQYF. The CDR3, as DNA: TGCGCCAGCAGCCCAGACAGGGGAAACGAGCAGTACTTC. The complete variable domain, with remaining parts taken from reference TRBV5-1 and TRBJ2-7, reads KAGVTQTPRYLIKTRGQQVTLSCSPISGHRSVSWYQQTPGQGLQFLFEYFSETQRNKGNFPGRFSGRQFSNSRSEMNVSTLELGDSALYLCASSPDRGNEQYFGPGTRLTVT.

This chain joins TRBV3-1 (or the pseudogene TRBV3-2) and TRBJ1-1; no reliable D call. Germline V lookup: CDR1 LGHDT, CDR2 YNNKEL (reference sequence). V lost 2 bases, J lost 1 base, and 5 bases lay in between. This CDR3 spans 13 amino acids. CDR3 protein: CASSQFRNTEAFF. The CDR3 DNA follows: TGTGCCAGCAGCCAATTTAGGAACACTGAAGCTTTCTTT.

This sequence joins TRBV6-5 and TRBJ2-5; perhaps TRBD2 as D (6 bases). In germline, CDR1 is MNHEY, CDR2 SVGAGI. V was clipped by 4 bases and J by 5 bases, with 14 bases between them. This CDR3 region has 14 residues. CDR3 in amino acids: CASSSGEAFETQYF. CDR3 nucleotides: TGTGCCAGCAGTTCCGGGGAGGCCTTTGAGACCCAGTACTTC.

The chain recombines TRBV12-3 or TRBV12-4 with TRBJ1-2; D gene unclear. The CDR3 extends over 13 amino acids. V lost 8 bases and J 0 bases, leaving 10 bases between the germline ends. CDR3 in amino acids: CASRHRANYGYTF. The CDR3 DNA sequence: TGTGCCAGCCGGCACCGGGCTAACTATGGCTACACCTTC.

This clone was observed once. The rearrangement links TRBV4-1 to TRBJ1-5; TRBD1 matches at 8 bases. From germline, CDR1 is MGHRA and CDR2 YSYEKL. This CDR3 is 18 amino acids long. V was pared by 1 base and J by 7 bases, with 15 bases of the junction left unmatched. The CDR3 reads CASSQGTGTGLTLQPQHF. For the CDR3, the DNA is TGCGCCAGCAGCCAAGGGACCGGGACAGGCCTTACATTGCAGCCCCAGCATTTT.

The DNA of the CDR3 is TGTGCCAGCTCACCTGTCGGGGGACGGGGCTCTGGAAACACCATATATTTT. The encoded protein is CASSPVGGRGSGNTIYF. The V call is TRBV18, the J call TRBJ1-3; D is perhaps TRBD1 (5 bases). Trimming pared 3 bases from V and 0 bases from J, leaving 15 bases between. The CDR3 sequence is 17 residues long. Per the germline V gene, CDR1 is KGHSH and CDR2 is LQKENI.

The chain joins TRBV10-3 to TRBJ2-3, with 10 bases that match TRBD2. The V and J ends lost 6 bases and 3 bases, in that order; junction bases with no gene match: 6. The germline CDR1 and CDR2 sequences are ENHRY and SYGVKD. The CDR3 length is 15 residues. The CDR3 is CAISLAGEGTDTQYF. CDR3 DNA: TGTGCCATCAGCCTAGCGGGAGAGGGTACAGATACGCAGTATTTT.

CDR3 bases: TGTGCCAGCAGGAAAGAACAGGTTCTAAGTTGGTTTAACACTGAAGCTTTCTTT. It encodes CASRKEQVLSWFNTEAFF. V is TRBV3-1 (or the pseudogene TRBV3-2) and J is TRBJ1-1; D might be TRBD1 (5 bases). This CDR3 contains 18 residues. Between the trimmed V and J ends, which lost 6 bases and 2 bases, there was a span of 25 bases. Germline CDR1 LGHDT, CDR2 YNNKEL (reference sequence).

This clone appeared once. The gene calls are TRBV10-1 and TRBJ2-5; the D call may be TRBD1 or TRBD2 (5 bases each). CDR1 and CDR2 (germline): WNHNN, SYGVQD (reference sequence). V was cut by 0 bases and J by 4 bases, with 18 bases left in between. This CDR3 spans 17 amino acids. Written as DNA, the CDR3 is TGCGCCAGCAGTGAGTCCTGGGACCCAGCGGCTGGAGAGACCCAGTACTTC. Translating it yields CASSESWDPAAGETQYF.

This chain connects TRBV9 to TRBJ2-3; 7 nucleotides agree with TRBD1. Trimming cost V 4 bases and J 3 bases; bases outside gene matches: 8. The CDR3 runs 15 residues. The germline CDR1 and CDR2 sequences are SGDLS and YYNGEE. The CDR3 sequence: CASSTRTGGTDTQYF. CDR3 nucleotides: TGTGCCAGCAGCACGCGGACAGGAGGAACAGATACGCAGTATTTT.

The chain links TRBV6-6 to TRBJ1-5; the D is unclear. Germline V lookup: CDR1 MNHNY, CDR2 SVGAGI (reference sequence). The V gene lost 0 bases and the J gene lost 5 bases, with 2 bases spanning the gap. This CDR3 spans 12 amino acids. This chain's CDR3 is CASSYSDQPQHF. The CDR3 coding sequence is TGTGCCAGCAGTTACTCGGATCAGCCCCAGCATTTT.

This clone was observed a few times. The chain combines TRBV5-1 with TRBJ1-2; no clear D gene. The CDR3 is 15 residues long. Looked up from germline, CDR1 is SGHRS and CDR2 is YFSETQ. Trimming left V 0 bases short and J 8 bases short, with 17 bases between. As DNA, the CDR3 is TGCGCCAGCAGCTTGGTATCGTCGGCGGCCGGAGGCTACACCTTC. Protein sequence: CASSLVSSAAGGYTF. The full variable domain, rest sourced from reference TRBV5-1 and TRBJ1-2, is KAGVTQTPRYLIKTRGQQVTLSCSPISGHRSVSWYQQTPGQGLQFLFEYFSETQRNKGNFPGRFSGRQFSNSRSEMNVSTLELGDSALYLCASSLVSSAAGGYTFGSGTRLTVV.

This sequence joins TRBV19 and TRBJ2-1, with D possibly TRBD1 on 5 matching bases. The ends were cut back, 7 bases at V and 6 bases at J, with 22 bases in the middle. The CDR3 is 16 amino acids. Looked up from germline, CDR1 is LNHDA and CDR2 is SQIVND (reference sequence). The CDR3 DNA reads TGTGCCAGTAAACCCCCCCCCGAAAGGGGCCTCAATGAGCAGTTCTTC. It encodes CASKPPPERGLNEQFF.

The V and J genes are TRBV3-1 (or the pseudogene TRBV3-2) and TRBJ2-3, with unresolved D. This CDR3 spans 12 amino acids. V was clipped by 8 bases and J by 2 bases, with 8 bases between them. Germline CDR1 is LGHDT and CDR2 is YNNKEL (reference sequence). The CDR3 nucleotides are TGTGCCAGCGGACCGCACACAGATACGCAGTATTTT. It is translated as CASGPHTDTQYF.

A few counts support this clone. The CDR3 here is CASSLRGRAINEQFF. The CDR3 bases are TGTGCCAGCAGCTTGCGTGGGAGGGCCATCAATGAGCAGTTCTTC. The chain has TRBV7-2 and TRBJ2-1; 7 bases match TRBD2. The CDR3 loop spans 15 amino acids. CDR1 SGHTA and CDR2 FQGNSA come from the germline V gene. Trimming cost V 3 bases and J 6 bases; bases outside gene matches: 8.

Only a few counts were recorded for this clone. The rearrangement uses TRBV19 and TRBJ1-5; D not resolved. The CDR3 is 14 residues long. Germline V CDR1 and CDR2: LNHDA, SQIVND (reference sequence). The ends were cut back, 5 bases at V and 1 base at J, with 9 bases in the middle. The CDR3 coding sequence is TGTGCCAGTAGTTTACCAATAAGCAATCAGCCCCAGCATTTT. Encoded protein: CASSLPISNQPQHF.

The J gene is TRBJ2-3, the V gene TRBV11-3, with a possible D match to TRBD2 (6 bases). Looked up from germline, CDR1 is SGHNT and CDR2 is YENEEA. This CDR3 is built from 14 residues. The V end was cut by 1 base, the J end by 5 bases, with 10 bases between. CDR3 DNA sequence: TGTGCCAGCAGCTTAGGCCGGGGGATAGATACGCAGTATTTT. It codes for CASSLGRGIDTQYF.